This T cell receptor beta chain stems from a study of OX40 agonist ivuxolimab in advanced cancers. Study overall: Averaging roughly 60 years in age, with a range of roughly 23 to 80, the cohort was 82.7% male. The study reported partial responses in three patients: one hepatocellular carcinoma, two cutaneous melanoma. Study-level points and caveats: More expanded clones were seen, on average, in CD8+ T cells than in CD4+. Clones of CD4+ and CD8+ blood T cells grew by week 6 at doses of 0.1 to 3.0 mg/kg.

A word on this clone: What it recognizes is unknown.

Germline V CDR1 and CDR2: SGHRS, YFSETQ. The V and J ends lost 0 bases and 2 bases respectively, with 11 bases between them. CDR3 length equals 15 residues. The assay was immunoSEQ multiplex PCR, and TCRdb's table has in-frame clones only and misses some. Found here are approximately 84,000 clones, approximately 89% of them singletons; the top ten hold roughly 0.17%. The material sequenced was CD4+ or CD8+ T cells sorted from blood, taken in a trial of the OX40 agonist ivuxolimab. This chain links TRBV5-1 with TRBJ1-2, with unresolved D. The clonotype originates from an adult with an advanced solid tumor such as melanoma, head and neck, liver or kidney cancer. CDR3 nucleotide sequence: TGCGCCAGCAGCTTGGACAGCCGACAAAACTATGGCTACACCTTC. Translation gives CASSLDSRQNYGYTF.